These 18 T cell receptor beta chains originate from one sample sequenced in a study of blood T cell repertoires in COVID-19. Data came from immunoSEQ multiplex PCR; TCRdb stores just in-frame clones and leaves some out. This sample has 250,000 to 350,000 clones, with roughly 90% found just once. Sequencing input: PBMCs or T cells enriched from blood (not recorded which). Receptor source: a woman aged 30 to 39 who had recovered from COVID-19.

The genes are TRBV7-3 and TRBJ1-4; the match to TRBD1 covers 9 bases. Germline V gene data show CDR1 as SGHTA and CDR2 as FQGTGA. V lost 5 bases to trimming and J lost 5 bases; unmatched junction nucleotides: 6. The CDR3 has 15 amino acids. Here the CDR3 DNA reads TGTGCCAGCAGCCCGTACGGGACAGGGAATGAAAAACTGTTTTTT. It translates to CASSPYGTGNEKLFF.

This clone was recorded once. The chain employs TRBV4-1 and TRBJ2-7; the match to TRBD2 covers 9 bases. With 4 bases clipped from V and 0 bases from J, the junction kept 4 bases outside the gene matches. The germline V gene encodes CDR1 MGHRA and CDR2 YSYEKL. The CDR3 consists of 15 residues. CDR3 protein: CASSLRGGASYEQYF. The CDR3 nucleotides are TGCGCCAGCAGCCTTCGCGGGGGGGCCTCCTACGAGCAGTACTTC.

V gene TRBV11-3 combines with J gene TRBJ2-7; the match to TRBD1 covers 8 bases. After removal of 1 base from V and 1 base from J, the junction contained 3 bases not matched to a gene. CDR3 length equals 15 residues. Germline-derived CDR1 and CDR2 are SGHNT and YENEEA. The CDR3 DNA is TGTGCCAGCAGCTTAGGGACAGGGATGTCCTACGAGCAGTACTTC. It yields the protein CASSLGTGMSYEQYF.

The sample holds one count of this clone. The V gene is TRBV27, the J gene TRBJ1-2, with D unresolved. The CDR3 consists of 13 residues. The V end lost 5 bases, the J end lost 4 bases, and 11 bases lay between the germline ends. Germline V gene lookup returns CDR1 MNHEY and CDR2 SMNVEV (reference sequence). For the CDR3, the DNA is TGTGCCAGCAGTCCACGGGAGGGCTATGGCTACACCTTC. Translating gives CASSPREGYGYTF.

The V call is TRBV7-9, the J call TRBJ1-1; 9 nucleotides line up with TRBD1. Trimming at V came to 5 bases and at J to 3 bases, leaving 4 bases not matched to a gene. The CDR3 has 14 amino acids. In germline, CDR1 is SEHNR, CDR2 FQNEAQ (reference sequence). The CDR3 DNA follows: TGTGCCAGCAGCGAGGGACAGGGCCACACTGAAGCTTTCTTT. Translating gives CASSEGQGHTEAFF. Complete variable domain (other parts from reference TRBV7-9 and TRBJ1-1): DTGVSQNPRHKITKRGQNVTFRCDPISEHNRLYWYRQTLGQGPEFLTYFQNEAQLEKSRLLSDRFSAERPKGSFSTLEIQRTEQGDSAMYLCASSEGQGHTEAFFGQGTRLTVV.

CDR3 sequence reads: CASSSGTFHDNEQFF. The DNA for the CDR3 is TGTGCCAGCAGTTCCGGGACATTCCACGACAATGAGCAGTTCTTC. This sequence joins TRBV28 and TRBJ2-1; D perhaps matches TRBD1 (6 bases). This CDR3 region has 15 residues. In germline, CDR1 is MDHEN, CDR2 SYDVKM. V was clipped by 4 bases and J by 5 bases, with 15 bases between them.

V and J are TRBV11-2 and TRBJ1-1; D is unclear. Between the trimmed V and J ends, which lost 3 bases and 5 bases, there was a span of 10 bases. Germline V gives CDR1 SGHAT, CDR2 FQNNGV. This CDR3 has 13 amino acids. The CDR3 bases are TGTGCCAGCAGCTTGAGAACGGAGACTGAAGCTTTCTTT. It codes for CASSLRTETEAFF.

J is TRBJ2-3 and V is TRBV12-3 or TRBV12-4; a possible D gene is TRBD2 (6 bases). The CDR3 runs to 13 residues. Trimming pared 11 bases from V and 0 bases from J, leaving 12 bases between. The CDR3 loop reads CAVRDLSTDTQYF. The DNA for the CDR3 is TGTGCCGTCCGGGACTTGAGCACAGATACGCAGTATTTT.

This sequence joins TRBV30 and TRBJ1-2; D might be TRBD1 (6 bases). The germline gives CDR1 GTSNPN, CDR2 SVGIG (reference sequence). The CDR3 length is 13 residues. V lost 2 bases and J 7 bases, leaving 14 bases between the germline ends. This chain's CDR3 is CAWSRGGLFGYTF. In nucleotides, the CDR3 is TGTGCCTGGAGTAGGGGGGGTCTTTTTGGCTACACCTTC.

DNA of the CDR3: TGTGCCAGCTCACCCTCAACAAACACTGAAGCTTTCTTT. It is translated as CASSPSTNTEAFF. The chain links TRBV18 to TRBJ1-1; no firm D call. V was clipped by 3 bases and J by 2 bases, with 7 bases between them. Germline V gene lookup returns CDR1 KGHSH and CDR2 LQKENI. This CDR3 contains 13 residues. The full variable domain, its missing parts supplied by reference TRBV18 and TRBJ1-1, is NAGVMQNPRHLVRRRGQEARLRCSPMKGHSHVYWYRQLPEEGLKFMVYLQKENIIDESGMPKERFSAEFPKEGPSILRIQQVVRGDSAAYFCASSPSTNTEAFFGQGTRLTVV.

The chain has TRBV28 and TRBJ1-1; D ambiguous. CDR1 is MDHEN and CDR2 is SYDVKM in the germline V gene. This CDR3 is 14 amino acids long. The germline V and J ends were trimmed by 4 bases and 2 bases, with 11 bases remaining between them. Here the CDR3 DNA reads TGTGCCAGCAGTTACATTTCAAGTAACACTGAAGCTTTCTTT. Translated, it gives CASSYISSNTEAFF.

The chain is built from TRBV19 and TRBJ1-2; 7 bases fit TRBD1. The CDR3 sequence is 16 residues long. J gave up 11 bases and V 6 bases, and 21 bases lay outside the gene matches. The germline V gene encodes CDR1 LNHDA and CDR2 SQIVND (reference sequence). CDR3 coding DNA: TGTGCCAGTAGCAAACAGGGTTCCGGGACAGCGTGGTGGTACACCTTC. Amino acid sequence: CASSKQGSGTAWWYTF. The full variable domain, completed using reference TRBV19 and TRBJ1-2, is DGGITQSPKYLFRKEGQNVTLSCEQNLNHDAMYWYRQDPGQGLRLIYYSQIVNDFQKGDIAEGYSVSREKKESFPLTVTSAQKNPTAFYLCASSKQGSGTAWWYTFGSGTRLTVV.

This chain uses TRBV28 with TRBJ1-5; TRBD1 matches at 9 bases. The V and J ends lost 3 bases and 4 bases, in that order; junction bases with no gene match: 4. Germline V CDR1 and CDR2: MDHEN, SYDVKM. The CDR3 runs to 15 residues. The CDR3 DNA is TGTGCCAGCAGTTTCCCGGGACAGGGAAATCAGCCCCAGCATTTT. It yields the protein CASSFPGQGNQPQHF.

The CDR3 nucleotides are TGTGCCAGCAGCTTAGGTAGCGGGACTTACAATGAGCAGTTCTTC. This translates into CASSLGSGTYNEQFF. V is TRBV7-9 and J is TRBJ2-1; 8 bases match TRBD2. There are 15 residues in the CDR3. CDR1 and CDR2 (germline): SEHNR, FQNEAQ (reference sequence). V was pared by 1 base and J by 4 bases, with 3 bases of the junction left unmatched. Full variable domain (remainder filled in from reference TRBV7-9 and TRBJ2-1): DTGVSQNPRHKITKRGQNVTFRCDPISEHNRLYWYRQTLGQGPEFLTYFQNEAQLEKSRLLSDRFSAERPKGSFSTLEIQRTEQGDSAMYLCASSLGSGTYNEQFFGPGTRLTVL.

The genes are TRBV10-1 and TRBJ2-3; 11 positions agree with TRBD2. V was pared by 7 bases and J by 6 bases, with 9 bases of the junction left unmatched. This CDR3 is built from 15 residues. CDR1 WNHNN and CDR2 SYGVQD come from the germline V gene (reference sequence). The CDR3 coding sequence is TGCGCCAGCAACTTACTAGCGGGAGAATCGGATACGCAGTATTTT. It is translated as CASNLLAGESDTQYF.

The chain uses TRBV12-3 or TRBV12-4 and TRBJ2-4; 7 nucleotides line up with TRBD1. The V segment lost 6 bases and the J segment 7 bases; nucleotides outside the gene matches: 6. The CDR3 spans 13 residues. The CDR3 region has the DNA TGTGCCAGCAGCCAGGGGGTGGAGAACATTCAGTACTTC. Its protein product is CASSQGVENIQYF.

This chain joins TRBV29-1 and TRBJ1-1; 7 nucleotides align to TRBD1. The V gene's germline CDR1 is SQVTM and CDR2 ANQGSEA. The ends lost 4 bases at V and 2 bases at J; junction bases unmatched: 13. The CDR3 is 16 residues long. CDR3 sequence (DNA): TGCAGCGTTGCCTCAACCCGGGACAGCTATAACACTGAAGCTTTCTTT. Protein product: CSVASTRDSYNTEAFF. The entire variable domain, with the rest obtained from reference TRBV29-1 and TRBJ1-1, is as follows: SAVISQKPSRDICQRGTSLTIQCQVDSQVTMMFWYRQQPGQSLTLIATANQGSEATYESGFVIDKFPISRPNLTFSTLTVSNMSPEDSSIYLCSVASTRDSYNTEAFFGQGTRLTVV.

The chain couples TRBV5-5 to TRBJ1-2, with 8 positions matching TRBD1. Losses at the gene ends were 3 bases for V and 5 bases for J; bases not matched to a gene: 6. The CDR3 contains 14 residues. Germline V gene data show CDR1 as SGHKS and CDR2 as YYEKEE (reference sequence). The CDR3 DNA sequence: TGTGCCAGCAGCTCCGGACAGGGCGCGTATGGCTACACCTTC. It specifies CASSSGQGAYGYTF.